A single sample is the source of the 8 T cell receptor beta chains below, sequenced in a study of Graves' ophthalmopathy and Graves' hyperthyroidism. RNA served as the template for amplifying TCR beta CDR3 regions. First-round RT-PCR used HTBI primers; second-round multiplex PCR followed. One entry per CDR3 protein, called by TCRdb with MiXCR from the multiplex PCR reads. This table has approximately 480,000 distinct CDR3 sequences, approximately 15% appearing once. Sequenced: blood. These receptors were obtained from a woman aged 25 to 45 with Graves' ophthalmopathy.

This clonotype was recorded at least ten times. V gene TRBV12-3 or TRBV12-4 combines with J gene TRBJ1-1; D possibly corresponds to TRBD1 (6 bases). Trimming left V 5 bases short and J 4 bases short, with 17 bases between. The CDR3 is 15 amino acids. The CDR3 region is CASSLNRAWGTEAFF. The CDR3 DNA follows: TGTGCCAGCAGTCTAAACAGGGCTTGGGGCACTGAAGCTTTCTTT.

The chain combines TRBV19 with TRBJ2-2; D possibly uses TRBD1 or TRBD2 (7 bases each). Trimming stripped 5 bases from V and 2 bases from J, with 18 bases between. This CDR3 region has 17 residues. Per the germline V gene, CDR1 is LNHDA and CDR2 is SQIVND (reference sequence). The DNA of the CDR3 is TGTGCCAGTAGTCGGGGGAGGGGGCGGGACAACACCGGGGAGCTGTTTTTT. Translating it yields CASSRGRGRDNTGELFF.

This clonotype has ten or more counts. The chain couples TRBV12-3 or TRBV12-4 to TRBJ2-7, with 13 bases aligning to TRBD2. J gave up 6 bases and V 1 base, and 3 bases lay outside the gene matches. The CDR3 is made up of 15 amino acids. The DNA of the CDR3 is TGTGCCAGCAGTTTAGAAACTAGCGGGAGGGTCGAGCAGTACTTC. Translating gives CASSLETSGRVEQYF.

This clonotype has at least ten counts. The chain uses TRBV27 and TRBJ1-1, with D unclear. Trimming shortened V by 4 bases and J by 7 bases, and 7 bases separated the two germline ends. This CDR3 has 11 residues. The V gene's germline CDR1 is MNHEY and CDR2 SMNVEV (reference sequence). This CDR3 reads CASSSRGEAFF. CDR3 nucleotides: TGTGCCAGCAGTTCTCGGGGTGAAGCTTTCTTT.

This clonotype was seen repeatedly, ten times or more. The V gene is TRBV9, the J gene TRBJ1-2, with 7 positions matching TRBD1. V was pared by 3 bases and J by 3 bases, with 5 bases of the junction left unmatched. Germline V gene data show CDR1 as SGDLS and CDR2 as YYNGEE. The CDR3 is made up of 14 amino acids. Here the CDR3 reads CASSALTGDYGYTF. The CDR3 DNA sequence: TGTGCCAGCAGCGCACTAACAGGGGACTATGGCTACACCTTC.

This clonotype was found many times. The chain carries TRBV2 and TRBJ1-1; possible D gene TRBD1, 5 bases. The germline CDR1 and CDR2 sequences are SNHLY and FYNNEI. The CDR3 is 13 residues long. V was pared by 6 bases and J by 0 bases, with 8 bases between. CDR3 in amino acids: CASRTDMNTEAFF. The CDR3 DNA sequence: TGTGCCAGCAGGACAGACATGAACACTGAAGCTTTCTTT.

The genes are TRBV19 and TRBJ1-5, with D possibly matching TRBD1 (5 bases). The CDR3 consists of 14 residues. Germline V gene lookup returns CDR1 LNHDA and CDR2 SQIVND (reference sequence). V dropped 5 bases and J dropped 6 bases, with 14 bases sitting between them. The DNA of the CDR3 is TGTGCCAGTAGTCTGACAGCTGGTTCTCAGCCCCAGCATTTT. Protein sequence: CASSLTAGSQPQHF.

This clonotype was seen repeatedly, ten times or more. This chain links TRBV6-1 with TRBJ2-7; 8 positions match TRBD2. The CDR3 loop spans 14 amino acids. Germline CDR1 and CDR2: MNHNS and SASEGT. Germline trimming cut 7 bases from V and 3 bases from J; bases unmatched to any gene: 8. The CDR3 nucleotides read TGTGCCAGCATCCCTAGCGGGCAATTCTACGAGCAGTACTTC. Encoded protein: CASIPSGQFYEQYF.